These 2 T cell receptor beta chains originate from one sample sequenced in a study of blood T cell repertoires in COVID-19 (dated by TCRdb to 2020 to 2021). Library method: the immunoSEQ multiplex PCR assay. Drawn from immuneACCESS, this table holds only the in-frame rearrangements with V and J called that TCRdb kept. Clones are partly lost; checked studies trace under half to an unresolved V gene and leave the rest unexplained. The sample table records fewer than 250,000 clones; 82% of these occur just once. The ten top clones hold less than 9.5% of the sample. Sequences were obtained from peripheral blood. Receptors were obtained from a woman between 55 and 75 years old with COVID-19, enrolled during active disease.

The chain carries TRBV7-2 and TRBJ2-1; 7 bases match TRBD2. With 4 bases clipped from V and 9 bases from J, the junction kept 6 bases outside the gene matches. Germline V gene sequence: CDR1 SGHTA, CDR2 FQGNSA. The CDR3 consists of 13 residues. The CDR3 here is CASSSRLAGEQFF. CDR3 coding DNA: TGTGCCAGCAGCTCAAGACTAGCTGGTGAGCAGTTCTTC.

The chain has TRBV28 and TRBJ2-1, with 11 positions matching TRBD2. The CDR3 has 14 amino acids. Germline CDR1 reads MDHEN; CDR2 reads SYDVKM. The CDR3 loop is CAATLAGAYNEQFF. CDR3 coding DNA: TGTGCTGCCACACTAGCGGGGGCCTACAATGAGCAGTTCTTC.